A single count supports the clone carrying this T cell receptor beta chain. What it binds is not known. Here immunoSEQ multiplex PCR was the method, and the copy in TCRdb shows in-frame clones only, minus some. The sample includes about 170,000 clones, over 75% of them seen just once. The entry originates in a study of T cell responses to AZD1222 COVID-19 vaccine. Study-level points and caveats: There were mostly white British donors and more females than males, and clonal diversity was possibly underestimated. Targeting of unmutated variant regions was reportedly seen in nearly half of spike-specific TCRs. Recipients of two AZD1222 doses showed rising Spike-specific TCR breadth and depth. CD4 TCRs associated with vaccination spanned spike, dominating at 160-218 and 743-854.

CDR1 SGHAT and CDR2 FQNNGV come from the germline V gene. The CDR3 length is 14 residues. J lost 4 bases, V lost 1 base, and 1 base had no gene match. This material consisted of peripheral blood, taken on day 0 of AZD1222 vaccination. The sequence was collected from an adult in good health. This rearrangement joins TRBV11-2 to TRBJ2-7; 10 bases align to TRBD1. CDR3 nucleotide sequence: TGTGCCAGCAGCTTAGGACAGGGGGCGTACGAGCAGTACTTC. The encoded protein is CASSLGQGAYEQYF.